This is a list of T cell receptor beta chains from one sample in a study of T-cell reconstitution after alpha-beta-depleted transplantation in children. One entry per CDR3 protein results from TCRdb running MiXCR on the PCR reads. The profile covers over 400,000 distinct CDR3 sequences, with approximately 13% appearing a single time and under 7% taken by the ten largest. The sequences come from PBMCs from the stem cell graft donor, collected from the stem cell graft. These receptors originate from a human donor who donated a stem cell graft to a child with combined immunodeficiency. Each CDR3 is given with its conserved first and last residue. D genes are given only for firm matches. Only part of the rows carry a size: once, few, many, or a class if the clone is expanded.

>TRBJ2-3|TRBV6-5|few|-
CASSYTGGRTDTQYF
TGTGCCAGCAGTTACACGGGGGGCCGCACAGATACGCAGTATTTT
>TRBJ2-1|TRBV25-1|many|-
CASSGGGVSYNEQFF
TGTGCCAGCAGTGGAGGGGGGGTTTCCTACAATGAGCAGTTCTTC
>TRBJ1-4|TRBV7-6|few|-
CASSLSGTHGGNEKLFF
TGTGCCAGCAGCTTGTCGGGGACACATGGTGGGAATGAAAAACTGTTTTTT
>TRBJ2-3|TRBV6-2/TRBV6-3|-|TRBD2
CASSLRTSGRAVDTQYF
TGTGCCAGCAGTCTGCGGACTAGCGGGAGGGCCGTGGATACGCAGTATTTT
>TRBJ2-2|TRBV6-5|many|-
CASSYSPGYLTGELFF
TGTGCCAGCAGTTACTCGCCAGGATACCTCACCGGGGAGCTGTTTTTT
>TRBJ2-1|TRBV5-1|many|TRBD2
CASSATSGLWEQFF
TGCGCCAGCAGCGCAACTAGCGGGCTATGGGAGCAGTTCTTC
>TRBJ2-7|TRBV9|few|-
CASSGTSSEQYF
TGTGCCAGCAGCGGTACGTCGTCCGAGCAGTACTTC
>TRBJ1-5|TRBV6-5|many|TRBD1
CASSHRGINQPQHF
TGTGCCAGCAGTCACAGGGGCATCAATCAGCCCCAGCATTTT
>TRBJ2-1|TRBV15|many|TRBD1
CATSRVIGTGGAEQFF
TGTGCCACCAGCAGAGTAATTGGGACAGGGGGTGCTGAGCAGTTCTTC
>TRBJ2-1|TRBV14|many|TRBD1
CASSRGQGYNEQFF
TGTGCCAGCAGCCGAGGACAGGGTTACAATGAGCAGTTCTTC
>TRBJ2-2|TRBV18|few|TRBD2
CASSPRAGGGTGELFF
TGTGCCAGCTCACCCAGAGCGGGAGGTGGAACCGGGGAGCTGTTTTTT
>TRBJ2-3|TRBV9|few|-
CASSVGGLTDTQYF
TGTGCCAGCAGCGTAGGAGGGCTCACAGATACGCAGTATTTT
>TRBJ1-1|TRBV7-9|many|-
CASSLSAPGKNTEAFF
TGTGCCAGCAGCTTATCCGCCCCCGGGAAGAACACTGAAGCTTTCTTT
>TRBJ1-1|TRBV29-1|-|-
CSVEEAEAFF
TGCAGCGTTGAGGAGGCGGAAGCTTTCTTT
>TRBJ2-1|TRBV7-2|few|-
CASSRGNSINEQFF
TGTGCCAGCAGCCGAGGGAACAGCATCAATGAGCAGTTCTTC
>TRBJ1-1|TRBV12-3/TRBV12-4|-|TRBD1
CASTPDRSEAFF
TGTGCCAGCACCCCGGACAGGTCGGAAGCTTTCTTT
>TRBJ2-2|TRBV7-3|many|TRBD2
CASSLTAGANTGELFF
TGTGCCAGCAGCTTAACGGCGGGGGCGAACACCGGGGAGCTGTTTTTT
>TRBJ2-3|TRBV27|few|TRBD2
CASSSIAPGGLPPTDTQYF
TGTGCCAGCAGTTCCATCGCCCCGGGGGGGCTCCCCCCCACAGATACGCAGTATTTT
>TRBJ2-7|TRBV24-1|-|TRBD1
CATSGPGQGSYEQYF
TGTGCCACCAGTGGGCCGGGACAGGGATCCTACGAGCAGTACTTC
>TRBJ2-1|TRBV12-3/TRBV12-4|few|TRBD2
CASSYPCQGGRARSYNEQFF
TGTGCCAGCAGTTATCCCTGCCAGGGCGGGAGGGCTCGCTCCTACAATGAGCAGTTCTTC
>TRBJ2-3|TRBV12-3/TRBV12-4|many|-
CASSFSFTDTQYF
TGTGCCAGCAGTTTCTCCTTCACAGATACGCAGTATTTT
>TRBJ2-5|TRBV7-6|many|-
CASSFPGTETQYF
TGTGCCAGCAGCTTTCCCGGTACGGAGACCCAGTACTTC
>TRBJ1-1|TRBV6-2/TRBV6-3|-|-
CASRQGTEAFF
TGTGCCAGCAGACAGGGCACTGAAGCTTTCTTT
>TRBJ2-1|TRBV7-3|few|-
CASSLDNSNEQFF
TGTGCCAGCAGCTTAGATAACTCCAATGAGCAGTTCTTC
>TRBJ2-1|TRBV20-1|few|TRBD2
CSARALLLAVSSYNEQFF
TGCAGTGCTAGAGCCCTACTTCTAGCGGTCAGCTCCTACAATGAGCAGTTCTTC
>TRBJ1-2|TRBV7-2|many|-
CASSLTTGNVYGYTF
TGTGCCAGCAGCTTAACGACAGGAAACGTTTATGGCTACACCTTC
>TRBJ2-3|TRBV28|many|-
CASSPRPQPLTDTQYF
TGTGCCAGCAGTCCGAGACCGCAACCGCTCACAGATACGCAGTATTTT
>TRBJ2-2|TRBV12-3/TRBV12-4|many|-
CASSLDAATNTGELFF
TGTGCCAGCAGTTTGGATGCCGCAACGAACACCGGGGAGCTGTTTTTT